This T cell receptor (beta chain) was captured in a study of blood T cell repertoires in COVID-19. The repertoire was sequenced with immunoSEQ multiplex PCR; TCRdb's copy has only in-frame clones and lacks some. The sample has 350,000 to 550,000 clones; 70% to 90% are singletons. Clinical history as reported by participants underpinned cohort assignment. V shed 8 bases and J 2 bases; nucleotides not matched to a gene: 7. This CDR3 region has 16 residues. From germline, CDR1 is SEHNR and CDR2 FQNEAQ (reference sequence). The sequencing input was PBMCs or T cells enriched from blood (not recorded which). The rearrangement links TRBV7-9 to TRBJ2-1, with 12 bases that match TRBD2. The source is a young woman with acute COVID-19. The CDR3, as DNA: TGTGCCAGCGGCACTAGCGGGAGGCTTACCTACAATGAGCAGTTCTTC. This codes for CASGTSGRLTYNEQFF.